This is a list of T cell receptor beta chains from one sample in a study of T-cell memory formation after mild COVID-19. TCRdb reprocessed the 5' RACE reads via MiXCR and lists one record per CDR3 protein. Seen here are some 290,000 distinct CDR3 sequences, 15% to 20% observed once, and the top ten hold 22%. Sequenced material: PBMCs or a T cell subset sorted from them (not recorded which). The receptor set was obtained from a man between 18 and 35 years old who had mild COVID-19 (a few samples of this study predate the infection). Cell type and time point are not known. The CDR3 runs from the conserved cysteine through the conserved F or W. Each record gives: CDR3 DNA, CDR3 protein, J gene, V gene, D gene, CDR3 length, clone size. The D gene is left open where the match is weak. Clone size, where shown, is once, few, many, or a class for clones that have expanded.

TGCAGTGCTAGGATGGCGTTAGGCACCGGGGAGCTGTTTTTT | CSARMALGTGELFF | TRBJ2-2 | TRBV20-1 | . | 14 | few
TGTGCCAGCAGCTTAGTTTCCCACCCTCGGGATACGCAGTATTTT | CASSLVSHPRDTQYF | TRBJ2-3 | TRBV11-2 | . | 15 | .
TGTGCCAGCAGTGAGACCCCGGGGGGGATTACGCAGTATTTT | CASSETPGGITQYF | TRBJ2-3 | TRBV6-1 | TRBD2 | 14 | few
TGTGCCAGCAGTGAAGTATTTTCTGGAAACACCATATATTTT | CASSEVFSGNTIYF | TRBJ1-3 | TRBV2 | . | 14 | .
TGCAGCGTTGTAGGGGGGGACTATGGCTACACCTTC | CSVVGGDYGYTF | TRBJ1-2 | TRBV29-1 | . | 12 | few
TGTGCCAGCAGCCTCGACTGGCAACGGGCAGATACGCAGTATTTT | CASSLDWQRADTQYF | TRBJ2-3 | TRBV7-8 | . | 15 | .
TGTGCCAGCAGAGAACGGGACAGACAGTACTTC | CASRERDRQYF | TRBJ2-5 | TRBV6-2/TRBV6-3 | TRBD1 | 11 | .
TGCAGCGCCCTGACAGTGAACACTGAAGCTTTCTTT | CSALTVNTEAFF | TRBJ1-1 | TRBV29-1 | . | 12 | few
TGTGCCAGCAGCACAGGAGGGGAAGAGACCCAGTACTTC | CASSTGGEETQYF | TRBJ2-5 | TRBV11-3 | . | 13 | .
TGTGCCAGCAGTTCGGATGGTCGTTACACCTTC | CASSSDGRYTF | TRBJ1-2 | TRBV27 | . | 11 | .
TGCGCCAGCAGCTTGGACCTCGACAGGGTTGGTGGCTACACCTTC | CASSLDLDRVGGYTF | TRBJ1-2 | TRBV5-1 | TRBD1 | 15 | .
TGCAGTGTGATGGACCCACGGGGCTACAATGAGCAGTTCTTC | CSVMDPRGYNEQFF | TRBJ2-1 | TRBV20-1 | . | 14 | few
TGTGCCACCAGCGCGGGGAACTCCTACAATGAGCAGTTCTTC | CATSAGNSYNEQFF | TRBJ2-1 | TRBV24-1 | . | 14 | .
TGCGCCAGCAGCCTTTATTTACGGCTAGCGGGCGATTATGAGCAGTACTTC | CASSLYLRLAGDYEQYF | TRBJ2-7 | TRBV4-1 | TRBD2 | 17 | .
TGTGCCAGCAGGGGGATCAGGAACCGGGCCGGTGAAGCTTTCTTT | CASRGIRNRAGEAFF | TRBJ1-1 | TRBV7-3 | . | 15 | .
TGTGCCAGCAGCGCCTTGGGAGGGGCCAAAAACATTCAGTACTTC | CASSALGGAKNIQYF | TRBJ2-4 | TRBV7-9 | TRBD2 | 15 | few
TGCGCCAGCAGCCCCCTAGGGCAAGGGGTAGAGAGGTTCTTC | CASSPLGQGVERFF | TRBJ2-1 | TRBV5-1 | . | 14 | many
TGTGCCAGCAGCTTGGTCTCTAGGAGGGAGACCCAGTACTTC | CASSLVSRRETQYF | TRBJ2-5 | TRBV5-6 | . | 14 | .
TGTGCCAGCAGCGACCCTACACTGGCACCCCTCCACTTT | CASSDPTLAPLHF | TRBJ1-6 | TRBV7-9 | . | 13 | few
TGTGCCAGCTCACCACCACTCGACAGGCACTGGGAAAAACTGTTTTTT | CASSPPLDRHWEKLFF | TRBJ1-4 | TRBV18 | . | 16 | .
TGTGCCAGCAGCTTGGGACCACGTAGAGCTGGCACAGATACGCAGTATTTT | CASSLGPRRAGTDTQYF | TRBJ2-3 | TRBV5-6 | . | 17 | .
TGTGCCAGCTCACCGGGACTGAACACTGAAGCTTTCTTT | CASSPGLNTEAFF | TRBJ1-1 | TRBV18 | . | 13 | .
TGTGCCAGCAGCCCAGACCGGGACAGGGGGGACAATGAGCAGTTCTTC | CASSPDRDRGDNEQFF | TRBJ2-1 | TRBV11-2 | TRBD1 | 16 | few
TGTGCCAGCAGCACCGGACAAGTTGAAGCTTTCTTT | CASSTGQVEAFF | TRBJ1-1 | TRBV7-9 | . | 12 | .
TGTGCCACCAAGGGGGACAGGGACTCAGATACGCAGTATTTT | CATKGDRDSDTQYF | TRBJ2-3 | TRBV6-2/TRBV6-3 | TRBD1 | 14 | .
TGTGCCTGGAGTGGTCTAGACAGGGGTTCAACGGGCTCCTACAATGAGCAGTTCTTC | CAWSGLDRGSTGSYNEQFF | TRBJ2-1 | TRBV30 | TRBD1 | 19 | .